These T cell receptor beta chains were read from a single sample in a study of shared T cell receptors in the human thymus. Sequencing was performed with immunoSEQ multiplex PCR; in TCRdb, only in-frame clones are kept and a portion is missing. In the table there are around 730,000 clones, around 85% of which are singletons. This sample was also put to use in a study of human thymus T cells.

The material sequenced was thymocytes. The receptors were gathered from a girl under three years old with a congenital heart defect. The CDR3 runs from the conserved cysteine through the conserved F or W. Each record gives: V gene, clone size, CDR3 protein. Expanded clones get a size class; other rows say once, few or many, or leave the size out.

V: TRBV6-1
size: -
CDR3: CASIRREGAGYGYTF

V: TRBV19
size: -
CDR3: CASSIVDRVGPGSTDTQYF

V: TRBV5-1
size: -
CDR3: CASSSWTGVEQYF

V: TRBV9
size: -
CDR3: CASSSNREPYGYTF

V: TRBV5-6
size: -
CDR3: CASSQNRDLNYGYTF

V: TRBV28
size: -
CDR3: CASSQPDRGRRPSPLHF

V: TRBV5-1
size: -
CDR3: CASSLEAGYNEKLFF

V: TRBV7-8
size: -
CDR3: CASSLEAAQKEAFF

V: TRBV29-1
size: -
CDR3: CSVERHIGYTF

V: TRBV28
size: once
CDR3: CASSLNKGEANRYGYTF

V: TRBV19
size: -
CDR3: CASSILDRGGTEAFF

V: TRBV2
size: -
CDR3: CASMKQLEKLFF

V: TRBV27
size: -
CDR3: CASSHQWGVEAFF

V: TRBV12-5
size: -
CDR3: CASGLVRRGNTEAFF

V: TRBV7-2
size: -
CDR3: CASSLVPVATNEKLFF

V: TRBV6-5
size: -
CDR3: CASSWVARGGSYEQYF

V: TRBV19
size: -
CDR3: CASSRDRVDTGELFF

V: TRBV7-2
size: -
CDR3: CASSLGGLPGFGNYGYTF

V: TRBV5-1
size: -
CDR3: CASSRTGTSGGQTGEQYF

V: TRBV9
size: few
CDR3: CASSPRTQMNTEAFF

V: TRBV21-1
size: -
CDR3: CASSSEDSGNTIYF

V: TRBV4-1
size: -
CDR3: CASSQAPSEKLFF

V: TRBV7-3
size: -
CDR3: CASSLGRGDTDTQYF

V: TRBV19
size: -
CDR3: CASSMGALEAFF

V: TRBV7-8
size: -
CDR3: CASSLDGQENTGELFF

V: TRBV7-6
size: -
CDR3: CASSLGGWTGYNSPLHF

V: TRBV7-3
size: -
CDR3: CASSLIPEADTGELFF

V: TRBV19
size: -
CDR3: CASNAGVTDTQYF

V: TRBV4-1
size: few
CDR3: CASSQETAYEQYF

V: TRBV4-3
size: -
CDR3: CASSQDSVFSEGETQYF

V: TRBV6-6
size: -
CDR3: CASSPSNEQFF

V: TRBV7-6
size: -
CDR3: CASSLRPPGAKSNTGELFF

V: TRBV9
size: -
CDR3: CASSVGAALNTEAFF

V: TRBV5-8
size: -
CDR3: CASSSQGIGYNEQFF

V: TRBV9
size: -
CDR3: CASGDTEAFF

V: TRBV10-3
size: few
CDR3: CAISESDSNLPLNEKLFF

V: TRBV5-6
size: -
CDR3: CASSCGTGGPEAFF

V: TRBV5-1
size: -
CDR3: CASSLEAGGLRDTQYF

V: TRBV27
size: -
CDR3: CASRLLSVGQANEKLFF

V: TRBV5-4
size: -
CDR3: CASSWLAGGPRGTQYF

V: TRBV2
size: -
CDR3: CASSELQADEQYF

V: TRBV6-1
size: -
CDR3: CASTGQGDSLGYTF

V: TRBV6-6
size: -
CDR3: CASREGGDGYTF

V: TRBV28
size: -
CDR3: CASSLPGQGFELPGNTIYF

V: TRBV7-9
size: -
CDR3: CASSLLGDRGDTGELFF

V: TRBV28
size: -
CDR3: CASSSNPGRGGYGYTF

V: TRBV12-5
size: -
CDR3: CASGLAGLAAEQYF

V: TRBV9
size: -
CDR3: CASSPGPGVRFSYNSPLHF

V: TRBV10-3
size: -
CDR3: CAISGGTSGYDTGELFF

V: TRBV5-4
size: few
CDR3: CASSPTSGGANTGELFF

V: TRBV10-1
size: -
CDR3: CASSATGVGGYTF

V: TRBV7-9
size: few
CDR3: CASSPLGGGSGSGANVLTF

V: TRBV20-1
size: -
CDR3: CSVGFEAFF

V: TRBV4-3
size: -
CDR3: CASSQDWGQGGQPQHF

V: TRBV4-3
size: -
CDR3: CASSPRQAAPHEQYF